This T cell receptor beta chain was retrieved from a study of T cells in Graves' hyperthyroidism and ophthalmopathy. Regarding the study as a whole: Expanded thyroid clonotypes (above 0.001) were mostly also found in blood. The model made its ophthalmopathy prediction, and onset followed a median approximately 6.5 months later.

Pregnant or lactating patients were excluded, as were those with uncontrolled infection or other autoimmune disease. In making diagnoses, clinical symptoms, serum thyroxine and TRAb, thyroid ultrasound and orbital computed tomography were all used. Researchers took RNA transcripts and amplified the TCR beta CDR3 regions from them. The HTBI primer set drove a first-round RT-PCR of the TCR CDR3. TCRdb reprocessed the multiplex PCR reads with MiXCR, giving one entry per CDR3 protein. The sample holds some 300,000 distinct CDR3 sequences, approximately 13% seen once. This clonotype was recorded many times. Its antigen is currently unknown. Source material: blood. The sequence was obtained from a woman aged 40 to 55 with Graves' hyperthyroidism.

The CDR3 DNA reads as TGCAGTGCTAGGGCACTAGCGGCCACAGATACGCAGTATTTT. This codes for CSARALAATDTQYF. J is TRBJ2-3 and V is TRBV20-1; 8 bases map to TRBD2. The CDR3 consists of 14 residues. CDR1 and CDR2 (germline): DFQATT, SNEGSKA (reference sequence). After removal of 3 bases from V and 2 bases from J, the junction contained 4 bases not matched to a gene.